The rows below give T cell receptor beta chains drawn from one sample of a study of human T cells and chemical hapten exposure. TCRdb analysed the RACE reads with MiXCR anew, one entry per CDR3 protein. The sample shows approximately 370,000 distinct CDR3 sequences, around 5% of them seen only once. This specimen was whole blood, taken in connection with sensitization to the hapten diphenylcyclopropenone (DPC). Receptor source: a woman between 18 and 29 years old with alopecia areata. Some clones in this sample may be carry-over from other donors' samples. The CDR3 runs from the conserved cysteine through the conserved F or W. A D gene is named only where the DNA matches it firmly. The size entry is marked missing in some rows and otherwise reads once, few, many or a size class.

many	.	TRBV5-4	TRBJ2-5	CASSLRYQGSVRETQYF	TGTGCCAGCAGCTTGAGGTATCAGGGATCCGTTCGTGAGACCCAGTACTTC
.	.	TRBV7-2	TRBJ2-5	CASSFAGTETQYF	TGTGCCAGCAGCTTTGCGGGGACCGAGACCCAGTACTTC
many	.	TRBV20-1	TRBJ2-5	CSARELLIQETQYF	TGCAGTGCTAGAGAACTTCTTATCCAAGAGACCCAGTACTTC
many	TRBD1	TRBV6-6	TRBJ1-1	CASRRTGTGSLLTEAFF	TGTGCCAGCAGGCGAACAGGGACAGGGAGCCTCCTGACTGAAGCTTTCTTT
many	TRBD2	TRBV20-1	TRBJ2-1	CSAATGTSGFNEQFF	TGCAGTGCTGCCACCGGGACTAGCGGATTCAATGAGCAGTTCTTC
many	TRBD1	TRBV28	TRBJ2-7	CASRDRGSAYEQYF	TGTGCCAGCAGAGACAGGGGATCTGCCTACGAGCAGTACTTC
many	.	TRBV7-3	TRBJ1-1	CASSFYVGTEAFF	TGTGCCAGCAGCTTTTACGTGGGGACTGAAGCTTTCTTT
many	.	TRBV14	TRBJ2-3	CASSTTGPSTDTQYF	TGTGCCAGCAGTACGACAGGTCCTAGCACAGATACGCAGTATTTT
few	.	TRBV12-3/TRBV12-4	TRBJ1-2	CASSLASYGYTF	TGTGCCAGCAGTTTAGCCAGCTATGGCTACACCTTC
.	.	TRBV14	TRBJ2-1	CASSQYRAGHGDEQFF	TGTGCCAGCAGCCAATACCGGGCCGGGCATGGCGATGAGCAGTTCTTC
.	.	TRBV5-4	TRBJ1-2	CASSLNSRGYTF	TGTGCCAGCAGCTTGAACAGCCGTGGCTACACCTTC
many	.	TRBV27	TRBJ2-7	CASSRPGHRPYEQYF	TGTGCCAGCAGTCGCCCGGGACACCGTCCCTACGAGCAGTACTTC
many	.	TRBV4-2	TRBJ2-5	CASSQDVRVQETQYF	TGTGCCAGCAGCCAAGATGTGAGGGTCCAAGAGACCCAGTACTTC
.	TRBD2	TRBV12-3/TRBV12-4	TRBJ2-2	CASSHGTSGGPHTGELFF	TGTGCCAGCAGCCACGGGACTAGCGGGGGGCCCCACACCGGGGAGCTGTTTTTT
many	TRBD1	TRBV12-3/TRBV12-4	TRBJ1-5	CASNESGTALPQHF	TGTGCCAGCAATGAATCCGGGACAGCGCTGCCCCAGCATTTT
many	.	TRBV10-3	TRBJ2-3	CAISVTLGTQYF	TGTGCCATCAGTGTCACCTTGGGGACGCAGTATTTT
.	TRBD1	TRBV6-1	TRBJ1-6	CASSNYRGSPLHF	TGTGCCAGCAGTAATTACAGGGGCTCACCCCTCCACTTT
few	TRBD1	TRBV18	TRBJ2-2	CASSLGPGQGDGELFF	TGTGCCAGCTCACTCGGACCAGGACAGGGAGACGGGGAGCTGTTTTTT
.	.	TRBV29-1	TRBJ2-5	CSVELSQETQYF	TGCAGCGTTGAACTCAGTCAAGAGACCCAGTACTTC
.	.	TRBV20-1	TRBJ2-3	CSARGRLGEDTDTQYF	TGCAGTGCTAGAGGAAGGCTAGGAGAAGACACAGATACGCAGTATTTT
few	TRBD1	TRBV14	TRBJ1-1	CASSQEDRENTEAFF	TGTGCCAGCAGCCAAGAGGACAGGGAGAACACTGAAGCTTTCTTT
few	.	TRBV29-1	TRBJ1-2	CSVGDGEDYGYTF	TGCAGCGTGGGTGACGGGGAGGACTATGGCTACACCTTC
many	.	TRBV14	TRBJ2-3	CASSQDPGLGGDTQYF	TGTGCCAGCAGCCAAGATCCAGGTCTCGGGGGAGATACGCAGTATTTT
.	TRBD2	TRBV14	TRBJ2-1	CASSQTSGVMPSYNEQFF	TGTGCCAGCAGCCAAACTAGCGGGGTCATGCCCTCCTACAATGAGCAGTTCTTC
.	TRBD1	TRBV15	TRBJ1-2	CATSRDRRDRGPYGYTF	TGTGCCACCAGCAGAGATCGGCGGGACAGGGGGCCCTATGGCTACACCTTC
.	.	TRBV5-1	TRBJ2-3	CASSGGGEDTQYF	TGCGCCAGCAGCGGAGGTGGGGAAGATACGCAGTATTTT
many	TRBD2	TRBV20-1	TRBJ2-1	CSARDYLAGGNEQFF	TGCAGTGCTAGAGATTACCTAGCGGGGGGCAATGAGCAGTTCTTC
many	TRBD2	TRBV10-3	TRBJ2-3	CAIRDISGGAADTQYF	TGTGCCATCAGAGACATTAGCGGGGGGGCCGCAGATACGCAGTATTTT
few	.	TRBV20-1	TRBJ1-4	CSGRGGGDEKLFF	TGCAGTGGGCGAGGAGGAGGAGATGAAAAACTGTTTTTT
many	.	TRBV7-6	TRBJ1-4	CASSPRDRGATNEKLFF	TGTGCCAGCAGCCCCCGAGATCGAGGAGCAACTAATGAAAAACTGTTTTTT
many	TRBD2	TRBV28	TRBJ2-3	CASSSAEAGGPTNTQYF	TGTGCCAGCAGTTCAGCAGAAGCGGGGGGGCCAACAAATACGCAGTATTTT
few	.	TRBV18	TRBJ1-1	CASSPGINTEAFF	TGTGCCAGCTCACCAGGGATAAACACTGAAGCTTTCTTT
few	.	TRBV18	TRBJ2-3	CASSRARDSDTQYF	TGTGCCAGCTCCCGAGCTAGAGACTCAGATACGCAGTATTTT
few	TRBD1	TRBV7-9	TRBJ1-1	CASSWSGGDTEAFF	TGTGCCAGCAGCTGGTCAGGGGGAGACACTGAAGCTTTCTTT
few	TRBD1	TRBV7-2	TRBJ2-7	CASSSTGTGDSYEQYF	TGTGCCAGCAGCTCCACCGGGACAGGGGACTCCTACGAGCAGTACTTC
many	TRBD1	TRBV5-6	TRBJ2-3	CASTRTGATDTQYF	TGTGCCAGCACTAGGACAGGGGCCACAGATACGCAGTATTTT
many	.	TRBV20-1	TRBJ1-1	CRLAGIEAFF	TGCAGGCTGGCAGGGATTGAAGCTTTCTTT
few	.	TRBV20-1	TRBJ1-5	CSAKTNSNQPQHF	TGCAGTGCTAAGACGAATAGCAATCAGCCCCAGCATTTT
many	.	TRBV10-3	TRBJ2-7	CAISAYGATYEQYF	TGTGCCATCAGTGCATACGGGGCCACCTACGAGCAGTACTTC
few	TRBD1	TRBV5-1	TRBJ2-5	CASSYGQGEETQYF	TGCGCCAGCAGCTATGGACAGGGGGAAGAGACCCAGTACTTC